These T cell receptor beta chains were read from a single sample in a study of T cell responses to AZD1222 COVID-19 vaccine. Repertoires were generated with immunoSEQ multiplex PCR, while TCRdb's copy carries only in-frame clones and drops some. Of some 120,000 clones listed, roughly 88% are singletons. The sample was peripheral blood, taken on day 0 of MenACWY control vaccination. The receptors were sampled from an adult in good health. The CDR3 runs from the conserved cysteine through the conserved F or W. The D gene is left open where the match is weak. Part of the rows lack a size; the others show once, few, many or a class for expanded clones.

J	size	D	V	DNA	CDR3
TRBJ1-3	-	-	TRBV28	TGTGCCAGCCGACCGTCGGGTAGCGGAAACACCATATATTTT	CASRPSGSGNTIYF
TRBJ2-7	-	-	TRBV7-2	TGTGCCAGCAACCCGACTTACTCATCCTACGAGCAGTACTTC	CASNPTYSSYEQYF
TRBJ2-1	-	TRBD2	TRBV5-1	TGCGCCAGCAGACTTAGCGGGGGCTCCTACAATGAGCAGTTCTTC	CASRLSGGSYNEQFF
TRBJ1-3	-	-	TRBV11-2	TGTGCCAGCAGTCGGGGACGGGGGAGCTCTGGAAACACCATATATTTT	CASSRGRGSSGNTIYF
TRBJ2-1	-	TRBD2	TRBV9	TGTGCCAGCAGCGTAGCTAGCGGACTAATAAATGAGCAGTTCTTC	CASSVASGLINEQFF
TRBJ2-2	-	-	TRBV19	TGTGCCAGTAGTATAGACAGGGTTAACACCGGGGAGCTGTTTTTT	CASSIDRVNTGELFF
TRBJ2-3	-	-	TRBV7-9	TGTGCCAGCAGCTTAGTTGGAAGCACAGATACGCAGTATTTT	CASSLVGSTDTQYF
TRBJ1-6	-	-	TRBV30	TGTGCCTGTAGAGGAGGATTGGGATACTCACCCCTCCACTTT	CACRGGLGYSPLHF
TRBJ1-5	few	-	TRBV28	TGTGCCAGCGGGGAGGGGCCAAATCAGCCCCAGCATTTT	CASGEGPNQPQHF
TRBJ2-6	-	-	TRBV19	TGTGCCAGTAGTATAGTTAACTCTGGGGCCAACGTCCTGACTTTC	CASSIVNSGANVLTF
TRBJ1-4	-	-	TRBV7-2	TGTGCCAGCAGCTTAGGACTTAATGAAAAACTGTTTTTT	CASSLGLNEKLFF
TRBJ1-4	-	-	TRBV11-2	TGTGCCAGCAGCTTAGGACACCGGGGAGGGACAAATGAAAAACTGTTTTTT	CASSLGHRGGTNEKLFF
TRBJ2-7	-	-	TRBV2	TGTGCCAGCAGTGACGGGGGCTCCTACGAGCAGTACTTC	CASSDGGSYEQYF
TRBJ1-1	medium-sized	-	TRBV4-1	TGCGCCAGCAGCCAAGTAGGGAAGAGGAACACTGAAGCTTTCTTT	CASSQVGKRNTEAFF
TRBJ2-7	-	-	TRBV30	TGTGCCTGGGACCAACAGGGTCGGGGTTCCGAGCAGTACTTC	CAWDQQGRGSEQYF
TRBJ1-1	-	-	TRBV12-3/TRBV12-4	TGTGCCAGCGGGGAGGACACTGAAGCTTTCTTT	CASGEDTEAFF
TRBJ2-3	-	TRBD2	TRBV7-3	TGTGCCAGCAGCCTCCTGGGACTAGCGGGAGGGGGAGGTACGCAGTATTTT	CASSLLGLAGGGGTQYF
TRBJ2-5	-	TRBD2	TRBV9	TGTGCCAGCAGCCCCAGATCTAGCGGGAGAGGGGGGGAGACCCAGTACTTC	CASSPRSSGRGGETQYF
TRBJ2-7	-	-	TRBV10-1	TGCGCCAGCAGTGAGTCATCGGGGGCCAGGGAGCAGTACTTC	CASSESSGAREQYF
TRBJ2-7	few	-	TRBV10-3	TGTGCCATCAACCCTGGGGGCGGGTACGAGCAGTACTTC	CAINPGGGYEQYF
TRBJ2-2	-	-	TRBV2	TGTGCCAGCAGTGTCGAGGTCATACGGAACACCGGGGAGCTGTTTTTT	CASSVEVIRNTGELFF
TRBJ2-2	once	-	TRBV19	TGTGCCAGTGACGAAACAGGGATCGGGGCCGGGGAGCTGTTTTTT	CASDETGIGAGELFF
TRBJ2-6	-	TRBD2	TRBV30	TGTGCCTGGGGGGGGGACCTTGGGGCCAACGTCCTGACTTTC	CAWGGDLGANVLTF
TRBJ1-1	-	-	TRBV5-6	TGTGCCAGCAGCTTGAGGACCCGGGCCACTGAAGCTTTCTTT	CASSLRTRATEAFF
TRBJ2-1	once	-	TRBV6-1	TGTGCCAGCAGTGAAGTTGGTTTTGGCCATGAGCAGTTCTTC	CASSEVGFGHEQFF
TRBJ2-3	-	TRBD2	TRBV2	TGTGCCAGCTGGGGGGGAGGGAGCACAGATACGCAGTATTTT	CASWGGGSTDTQYF
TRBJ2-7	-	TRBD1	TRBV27	TGTGCCAGCAGTTTATCCGGGACAGGGGGAGAGCAGTACTTC	CASSLSGTGGEQYF
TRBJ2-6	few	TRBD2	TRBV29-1	TGCAGCGTAGGACTAGCCGACTCTGGGGCCAACGTCCTGACTTTC	CSVGLADSGANVLTF
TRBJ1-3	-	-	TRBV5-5	TGTGCCAGCAGCTTGGACCCTTTCTCTGGAAACACCATATATTTT	CASSLDPFSGNTIYF
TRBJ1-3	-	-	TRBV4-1	TGCGCCAGCAGCCAAGGGGGACGTGGACGAGGCTCTGGAAACACCATATATTTT	CASSQGGRGRGSGNTIYF
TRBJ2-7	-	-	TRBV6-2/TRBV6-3	TGTGCCAGCAGTTCGGCCTCGGGACGTCGGTTCTACGAGCAGTACTTC	CASSSASGRRFYEQYF
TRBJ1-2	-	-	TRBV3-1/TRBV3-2	TGTGCCAGCACCCAAGTGGGGGGCCTTGGCTACACCTTC	CASTQVGGLGYTF
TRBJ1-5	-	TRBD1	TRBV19	TGTGCCAGTAGTATAAAGGTCGGAAGGGGGCATCAGCCCCAGCATTTT	CASSIKVGRGHQPQHF
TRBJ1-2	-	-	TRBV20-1	TGCAGTGCTAGTAAGGGTGGCTATGGCTACACCTTC	CSASKGGYGYTF
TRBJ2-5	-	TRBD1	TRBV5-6	TGTGCCAGCAGCTATGGCCTTGTAACAGGGGTATTAGAGACCCAGTACTTC	CASSYGLVTGVLETQYF
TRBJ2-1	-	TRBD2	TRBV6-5	TGTGCCAGCAGTTTCCCGCGGGAGGCTTGGGACAATGAGCAGTTCTTC	CASSFPREAWDNEQFF
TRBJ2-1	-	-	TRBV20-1	TGCAGTGCTAGTGAGGGGGGGTACAATGAGCAGTTCTTC	CSASEGGYNEQFF
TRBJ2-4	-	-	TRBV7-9	TGTGCCAGCAGCTTAGGGGCGGCGGCCGGTGGATACATTCAGTACTTC	CASSLGAAAGGYIQYF
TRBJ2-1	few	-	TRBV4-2	TGTGCCAGCAGCCAAGACGGTAGCGGATACAATGAGCAGTTCTTC	CASSQDGSGYNEQFF
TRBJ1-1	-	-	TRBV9	TGTGCCAGCAGCGTAGTAGGGGGGGAAACTGAAGCTTTCTTT	CASSVVGGETEAFF
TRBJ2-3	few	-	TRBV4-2	TGTGCCAGCAGCCAAGAAAATCGGGACCACACAGATACGCAGTATTTT	CASSQENRDHTDTQYF
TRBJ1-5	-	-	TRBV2	TGTGCCAGCAGGCCGAGGGGCAATCAGCCCCAGCATTTT	CASRPRGNQPQHF
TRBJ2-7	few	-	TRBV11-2	TGTGCCAGCAGCTCGTTATGGGCCTACGAGCAGTACTTC	CASSSLWAYEQYF
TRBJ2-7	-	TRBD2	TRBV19	TGTGCCAGTAGTGCTCGAGCGGGAACCTACGAGCAGTACTTC	CASSARAGTYEQYF
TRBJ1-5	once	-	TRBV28	TGTGCCAGCAGTTCAGGGTGGGGGCAGGATCAGCCCCAGCATTTT	CASSSGWGQDQPQHF
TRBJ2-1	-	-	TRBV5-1	TGCGCCAGCAGCTTGGGACAGGTGATGAATGAGCAGTTCTTC	CASSLGQVMNEQFF
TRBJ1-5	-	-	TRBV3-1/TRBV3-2	TGTGCCAGCAGCCAAGAAGGAGGGGCGAGCAATCAGCCCCAGCATTTT	CASSQEGGASNQPQHF
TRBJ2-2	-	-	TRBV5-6	TGTGCCAGCAGCTTCCGGGGTCCCGGGGAGCTGTTTTTT	CASSFRGPGELFF
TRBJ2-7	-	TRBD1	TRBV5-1	TGCGCCAGCAGCTTGGCAGGTGGACAGGGGTGTTACGAGCAGTACTTC	CASSLAGGQGCYEQYF
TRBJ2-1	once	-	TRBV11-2	TGTGCCAGCAGCTTAGCTCTTCTGGATTACAATGAGCAGTTCTTC	CASSLALLDYNEQFF
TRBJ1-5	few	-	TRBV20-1	TGCAGTGCCAGTTACAGGGTCAGCAATCAGCCCCAGCATTTT	CSASYRVSNQPQHF
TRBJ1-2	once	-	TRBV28	TGTGCCAGCAGTTCCACATCCTATGGCTACACCTTC	CASSSTSYGYTF
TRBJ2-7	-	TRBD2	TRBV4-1	TGCGCCAGCAGCCAAGATCTTTGGGGACTAGCGGGAAACGAGCAGTACTTC	CASSQDLWGLAGNEQYF
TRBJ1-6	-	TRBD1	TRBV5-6	TGTGCCAGCAGCTTGGACAGGGGTTATAATTCACCCCTCCACTTT	CASSLDRGYNSPLHF
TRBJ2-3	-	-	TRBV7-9	TGTGCCAGCAGCTTAGCCGGTTCAGATACGCAGTATTTT	CASSLAGSDTQYF